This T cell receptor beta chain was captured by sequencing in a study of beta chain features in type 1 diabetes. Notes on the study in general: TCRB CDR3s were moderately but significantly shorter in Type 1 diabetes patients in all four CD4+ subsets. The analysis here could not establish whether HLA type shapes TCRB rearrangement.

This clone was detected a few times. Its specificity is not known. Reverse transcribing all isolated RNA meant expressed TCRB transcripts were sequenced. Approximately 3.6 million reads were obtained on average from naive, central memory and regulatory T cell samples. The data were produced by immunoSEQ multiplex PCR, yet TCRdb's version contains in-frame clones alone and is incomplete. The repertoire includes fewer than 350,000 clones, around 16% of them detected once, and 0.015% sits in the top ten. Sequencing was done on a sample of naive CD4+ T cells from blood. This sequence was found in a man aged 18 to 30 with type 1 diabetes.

In nucleotides, the CDR3 is TGTGCCAGCAGTTCAGCGGGGGCGAGCACAGATACGCAGTATTTT. This gives the protein CASSSAGASTDTQYF. The V call is TRBV28, the J call TRBJ2-3, with TRBD2 identical over 8 bases. The CDR3 has 15 residues. Germline V lookup: CDR1 MDHEN, CDR2 SYDVKM. V trimming: 4 bases; J trimming: 0 bases; junction bases outside the gene matches: 3.